This TCR beta chain is from a study of beta chain features in type 1 diabetes. This clone has only a few counts. Antigen: not known. The study reverse transcribed the entire isolated RNA, so it sequenced expressed TCRB transcripts. Clones were read by immunoSEQ multiplex PCR, and TCRdb kept only the in-frame ones, dropping some. The table includes 600,000 to 700,000 clones, around 12% detected once. Study results and caveats: For Type 1 diabetes patients, all four CD4+ subsets carried TCRB CDR3s that were moderately but significantly shorter. Although PCR might favor shorter templates, it would do so equally in patients and controls. Type 1 diabetes patients showed fewer insertions and more deletions at VDJ junctions. Reads derived from cDNA could over-represent cells showing high TCR expression.

The receptor comes from a man aged 25 to 40 with type 1 diabetes. The material sequenced was naive CD4+ T cells from blood.

CDR3: CASSTGVGNGNIQYF. CDR3 bases: TGTGCCAGTAGTACCGGGGTGGGGAATGGCAACATTCAGTACTTC. The rearrangement uses TRBV19 and TRBJ2-4; a possible D gene is TRBD2 (5 bases). Germline V gene lookup returns CDR1 LNHDA and CDR2 SQIVND (reference sequence). The CDR3 has 15 residues. V was cut by 4 bases and J by 7 bases, with 17 bases left in between.